One sample yielded the 8 T cell receptor beta chains listed below, sequenced in a study of blood T cell repertoires in COVID-19. The data were produced by immunoSEQ multiplex PCR, yet TCRdb's version contains in-frame clones alone and is incomplete. This sample has hundreds of thousands of clones, with roughly 80% found just once. Sequenced: peripheral blood. The receptors stem from a woman older than 75 with acute or convalescent COVID-19.

The chain is built from TRBV10-2 and TRBJ1-4; no definite D call. Between the trimmed V and J ends, which lost 7 bases and 0 bases, there was a span of 6 bases. CDR1 and CDR2 from the germline V gene are WSHSY and SAAADI. CDR3 length: 13 amino acids. CDR3 protein: CASKETTNEKLFF. The CDR3 nucleotides read TGCGCCAGCAAGGAGACAACTAATGAAAAACTGTTTTTT.

This chain joins TRBV27 and TRBJ2-1; 7 nucleotides agree with TRBD1. The junction had 13 bases not matched to a gene; V was cut back by 4 bases and J by 7 bases. Germline CDR1 reads MNHEY; CDR2 reads SMNVEV (reference sequence). The CDR3 is 16 residues long. The CDR3 loop is CASSYRGQELRNEQFF. The CDR3 nucleotides read TGTGCCAGCAGTTATCGTGGACAGGAACTCAGAAATGAGCAGTTCTTC.

This chain connects TRBV13 to TRBJ1-1; 7 bases match TRBD1. The CDR3 sequence is 14 residues long. V lost 5 bases and J lost 3; bases outside the gene matches: 6. Germline CDR1 PRHDT, CDR2 FYEKMQ (reference sequence). CDR3 amino acids: CASSKGQQDTEAFF. The CDR3 coding sequence is TGTGCCAGCAGCAAGGGACAGCAAGACACTGAAGCTTTCTTT. The entire variable domain, with the rest obtained from reference TRBV13 and TRBJ1-1, is as follows: AAGVIQSPRHLIKEKRETATLKCYPIPRHDTVYWYQQGPGQDPQFLISFYEKMQSDKGSIPDRFSAQQFSDYHSELNMSSLELGDSALYFCASSKGQQDTEAFFGQGTRLTVV.

CDR3 in DNA: TGTGCCAGCTCGCTCAACAGGGTTAACACTGAAGCTTTCTTT. Translation: CASSLNRVNTEAFF. The rearrangement links TRBV18 to TRBJ1-1, with D possibly matching TRBD1 (6 bases). Germline CDR1 KGHSH, CDR2 LQKENI. The CDR3 covers 14 residues. The V and J ends lost 6 bases and 2 bases respectively, with 13 bases between them.

The chain recombines TRBV10-3 with TRBJ1-1; D possibly corresponds to TRBD1 (6 bases). The length of the CDR3 is 15 residues. Germline V gene sequence: CDR1 ENHRY, CDR2 SYGVKD. The ends were cut back, 4 bases at V and 4 bases at J, with 16 bases in the middle. The CDR3 sequence is CAISGGGGAGTEAFF. In nucleotides, the CDR3 is TGTGCCATCAGTGGAGGGGGAGGGGCGGGCACTGAAGCTTTCTTT.

V usage is TRBV10-3 and J usage is TRBJ2-1; 10 bases are a match to TRBD1. CDR1 is ENHRY, CDR2 SYGVKD, per germline. The CDR3 has 15 residues. Unmatched junction bases numbered 2, after V lost 4 bases and J lost 2 bases. As DNA, the CDR3 is TGTGCCATCAGTGGGACAGGGGGGACCTACAATGAGCAGTTCTTC. Translated: CAISGTGGTYNEQFF.

This clone was observed a single time. The CDR3 loop is CASSGGRGPYNEQFF. The CDR3 nucleotides read TGTGCCAGCAGTGGAGGTAGGGGCCCCTACAATGAGCAGTTCTTC. This chain joins TRBV2 and TRBJ2-1; the D gene is possibly TRBD1 (5 bases). Trimming took off 4 bases at V and 2 bases at J, with 12 bases between the two ends. The CDR3 loop spans 15 amino acids. Germline assignment: CDR1 SNHLY and CDR2 FYNNEI.

Comments on this clone: The sample contains more than one DNA sequence encoding this CDR3. The CDR3 spells CASSTGHLNTEAFF. CDR3 in DNA: TGTGCCAGTAGTACGGGACACCTGAACACTGAAGCTTTCTTT. J is TRBJ1-1 and V is TRBV19, with TRBD1 as a possible D gene (6 bases). V was pared by 4 bases and J by 0 bases, with 9 bases between. Germline V gene lookup returns CDR1 LNHDA and CDR2 SQIVND (reference sequence). CDR3 length: 14 residues. Looking up the rest from reference TRBV19 and TRBJ1-1 gives the full variable domain: DGGITQSPKYLFRKEGQNVTLSCEQNLNHDAMYWYRQDPGQGLRLIYYSQIVNDFQKGDIAEGYSVSREKKESFPLTVTSAQKNPTAFYLCASSTGHLNTEAFFGQGTRLTVV.